One sample yielded the 26 T cell receptor beta chains listed below, sequenced in a study of blood T cell repertoires in COVID-19. Here immunoSEQ multiplex PCR was the method, and the copy in TCRdb shows in-frame clones only, minus some. The sample yields approximately 230,000 clones, approximately 80% seen once. Sequencing was performed on peripheral blood. The source of these receptors is an older man with acute or convalescent COVID-19.

The chain has TRBV10-1 and TRBJ2-7, with D possibly matching TRBD2 (6 bases). There are 15 residues in the CDR3. Germline V gene data show CDR1 as WNHNN and CDR2 as SYGVQD (reference sequence). V was pared by 5 bases and J by 7 bases, with 21 bases between. CDR3 DNA: TGCGCCAGCAGTCCCGGGACTCCCTTGAGGTCTGAGCAGTACTTC. It translates to CASSPGTPLRSEQYF.

The chain joins TRBV6-5 to TRBJ1-5, with D possibly matching TRBD1 (5 bases). Deletions cut 4 bases from V and 4 bases from J, with 11 bases between. Per the germline V gene, CDR1 is MNHEY and CDR2 is SVGAGI. The CDR3 consists of 14 residues. CDR3 sequence: CASSSSTVNQPQHF. CDR3 bases: TGTGCCAGCAGTTCCTCGACAGTGAATCAGCCCCAGCATTTT.

This sequence joins TRBV2 and TRBJ1-3; D perhaps matches TRBD1 (5 bases). The V end was cut by 6 bases, the J end by 4 bases, with 16 bases between. This CDR3 region has 15 residues. The germline V gene has CDR1 SNHLY and CDR2 FYNNEI. CDR3 sequence (DNA): TGTGCCAGCAGGACGGGGGGACCTCCCGGAAACACCATATATTTT. Its protein is CASRTGGPPGNTIYF. The full variable domain, rest sourced from reference TRBV2 and TRBJ1-3, is EPEVTQTPSHQVTQMGQEVILRCVPISNHLYFYWYRQILGQKVEFLVSFYNNEISEKSEIFDDQFSVERPDGSNFTLKIRSTKLEDSAMYFCASRTGGPPGNTIYFGEGSWLTVV.

J is TRBJ1-1 and V is TRBV7-9; possible D gene TRBD1, 6 bases. This CDR3 is built from 15 residues. In germline, CDR1 is SEHNR, CDR2 FQNEAQ (reference sequence). Trimming removed 3 bases from V and 3 bases from J, with 14 bases in between. The CDR3: CASSFTGSRDTEAFF. The CDR3 DNA is TGTGCCAGCAGCTTCACAGGGAGTAGGGACACTGAAGCTTTCTTT.

The chain couples TRBV19 to TRBJ1-6, with TRBD1 as a possible D gene (5 bases). The CDR3 extends over 17 amino acids. The V end was cut by 6 bases, the J end by 2 bases, with 17 bases between. Germline V gene data show CDR1 as LNHDA and CDR2 as SQIVND (reference sequence). The CDR3, as DNA: TGTGCCAGTAGCACCTGGGGGGTAACAACCTATAATTCACCCCTCCACTTT. Translation gives CASSTWGVTTYNSPLHF. Variable domain in full (rest from reference TRBV19 and TRBJ1-6): DGGITQSPKYLFRKEGQNVTLSCEQNLNHDAMYWYRQDPGQGLRLIYYSQIVNDFQKGDIAEGYSVSREKKESFPLTVTSAQKNPTAFYLCASSTWGVTTYNSPLHFGNGTRLTVT.

The chain is built from TRBV12-2 and TRBJ2-7; no DNA check was done on the table's D call, TRBD1. TRBV12-2 represents a pseudogene. The CDR3 consists of 16 residues. CDR3 bases: TGTGCAAGTCGCTTATCGATGGCTCCAAAACCACACGAGCAGTACTTC. It is translated as CASRLSMAPKPHEQYF.

In this sample, this clone turned up once. The rearrangement joins TRBV5-5 to TRBJ2-3; D uncertain. In germline, CDR1 is SGHKS, CDR2 YYEKEE (reference sequence). Trimming took 0 bases from V and 4 from J, leaving 6 bases between them. This CDR3 region has 13 residues. The CDR3 is CASSLATADTQYF. The CDR3 DNA reads as TGTGCCAGCAGCTTGGCCACAGCAGATACGCAGTATTTT.

In nucleotides, the CDR3 is TGTGCCAGCAGCGCACAGAGAAACACCATATATTTT. This codes for CASSAQRNTIYF. The chain carries TRBV14 and TRBJ1-3; D not resolved. The CDR3 sequence is 12 residues long. V dropped 5 bases and J dropped 5 bases, with 7 bases sitting between them. Germline V gives CDR1 SGHDN, CDR2 FVKESK.

This chain connects TRBV5-1 to TRBJ1-2; 10 bases are shared with TRBD1. Germline CDR1 and CDR2: SGHRS and YFSETQ. This CDR3 spans 13 amino acids. J was trimmed by 7 bases and V by 4 bases; bases with no gene match: 4. The DNA of the CDR3 is TGCGCCAGCAGCCCTGACAGGGGGCTTGGCTACACCTTC. It specifies CASSPDRGLGYTF.

The chain uses TRBV7-2 and TRBJ2-3, with 8 bases that match TRBD1. Germline CDR1 SGHTA, CDR2 FQGNSA. The CDR3 sequence is 15 residues long. The V and J ends lost 4 bases and 1 base, in that order; junction bases with no gene match: 4. CDR3 protein: CASSWTGIGTDTQYF. CDR3 DNA: TGTGCCAGCAGCTGGACAGGGATTGGCACAGATACGCAGTATTTT.

V is TRBV28 and J is TRBJ2-2; the match to TRBD2 covers 8 bases. Germline V gene lookup returns CDR1 MDHEN and CDR2 SYDVKM. V lost 1 base and J lost 3; bases outside the gene matches: 7. This CDR3 is 17 amino acids long. The CDR3 bases are TGTGCCAGCAGTTTATATTTGGGAGCGGGGGACACCGGGGAGCTGTTTTTT. Protein product: CASSLYLGAGDTGELFF.

The J gene is TRBJ2-7, the V gene TRBV20-1; TRBD2 agrees at 7 bases. Per the germline V gene, CDR1 is DFQATT and CDR2 is SNEGSKA (reference sequence). J lost 6 bases, V lost 8 bases, and 7 bases had no gene match. The CDR3 is made up of 11 amino acids. The CDR3 is CSSFWGGEQYF. Here the CDR3 DNA reads TGCAGTTCCTTCTGGGGGGGCGAGCAGTACTTC.

The chain is built from TRBV6-2 or TRBV6-3 and TRBJ2-7; no clear D gene. CDR1 and CDR2 from the germline V gene are MNHEY and SVGEGT. Trimming removed 2 bases from V and 0 bases from J, with 14 bases in between. There are 16 residues in the CDR3. The CDR3 bases are TGTGCCAGCAGTTACGTTGGTTCCCTTAGCTCCTACGAGCAGTACTTC. Protein sequence: CASSYVGSLSSYEQYF.

This clone was seen only once. The V and J genes are TRBV6-5 and TRBJ1-5; D unclear. Trimming stripped 4 bases from V and 3 bases from J, with 13 bases between. Per the germline V gene, CDR1 is MNHEY and CDR2 is SVGAGI. The CDR3 runs to 15 residues. Here the CDR3 DNA reads TGTGCCAGCAGTTCCTTCCGTGGCATCAATCAGCCCCAGCATTTT. This gives the protein CASSSFRGINQPQHF.

The genes are TRBV6-4 and TRBJ1-2, with D unresolved. Trimming cost V 6 bases and J 4 bases, with 15 bases left between them. The CDR3 has 14 residues. Germline V lookup: CDR1 MRHNA, CDR2 SNTAGT. CDR3 loop: CASSAGSSPYGYTF. CDR3 nucleotides: TGTGCCAGCAGCGCCGGGAGCAGTCCCTATGGCTACACCTTC.

The V gene is TRBV7-9, the J gene TRBJ2-7; 11 positions agree with TRBD2. CDR3 length: 16 residues. CDR1 and CDR2 (germline): SEHNR, FQNEAQ (reference sequence). V shed 1 base and J 3 bases; nucleotides not matched to a gene: 5. CDR3 sequence reads: CASSLGSSGGVYEQYF. The CDR3 nucleotides are TGTGCCAGCAGCTTAGGGAGTAGCGGGGGGGTCTACGAGCAGTACTTC.

The CDR3 spells CASSDRERDEKLFF. CDR3 nucleotides: TGCGCCAGCAGTGACAGGGAAAGAGATGAAAAACTGTTTTTT. V and J are TRBV5-1 and TRBJ1-4; TRBD1 agrees at 7 bases. J lost 6 bases, V lost 5 bases, and 7 bases had no gene match. Germline CDR1 reads SGHRS; CDR2 reads YFSETQ. This CDR3 has 14 residues.

V gene TRBV2 combines with J gene TRBJ2-3; D may be TRBD2 (6 bases). CDR1 and CDR2 (germline): SNHLY, FYNNEI. The CDR3 runs to 16 residues. V lost 3 bases and J lost 1, with 14 bases in between. Here the CDR3 DNA reads TGTGCCAGCAGTGAGGGACTGGGATTGGGCACAGATACGCAGTATTTT. Translation gives CASSEGLGLGTDTQYF.

V and J are TRBV6-4 and TRBJ1-2, with 7 bases aligning to TRBD1. The germline V gene has CDR1 MRHNA and CDR2 SNTAGT. The CDR3 has 15 amino acids. With V trimmed by 1 base and J by 6 bases, 8 bases remained unmatched. The CDR3 here is CASSDYATGLHGYTF. In DNA form, the CDR3 reads TGTGCCAGCAGTGACTACGCGACAGGGTTACATGGCTACACCTTC.

The chain joins TRBV18 to TRBJ2-1; D is possibly TRBD2 (6 bases). Germline V gene data show CDR1 as KGHSH and CDR2 as LQKENI. The V gene lost 1 base and the J gene lost 3 bases, with 10 bases spanning the gap. The CDR3 is 15 residues long. The CDR3 region has the DNA TGTGCCAGCTCACCACAGGAGGGGATCTACAATGAGCAGTTCTTC. It encodes CASSPQEGIYNEQFF. The variable domain in full, with the rest retrieved from reference TRBV18 and TRBJ2-1, is NAGVMQNPRHLVRRRGQEARLRCSPMKGHSHVYWYRQLPEEGLKFMVYLQKENIIDESGMPKERFSAEFPKEGPSILRIQQVVRGDSAAYFCASSPQEGIYNEQFFGPGTRLTVL.

The gene calls are TRBV9 and TRBJ1-6, with a possible D match to TRBD1 (5 bases). The CDR3 has 14 amino acids. Trimming removed 0 bases from V and 10 bases from J, with 11 bases in between. Germline assignment: CDR1 SGDLS and CDR2 YYNGEE. CDR3 coding DNA: TGTGCCAGCAGCGTAGAAGGGGATCTCTCACCCCTCCACTTT. It specifies CASSVEGDLSPLHF.

In its sample, this clone was seen once. The gene calls are TRBV5-1 and TRBJ2-3; 8 bases fit TRBD2. Trimming at V came to 4 bases and at J to 0 bases, leaving 7 bases not matched to a gene. CDR3 length: 16 residues. Germline V gene sequence: CDR1 SGHRS, CDR2 YFSETQ. The CDR3 nucleotides are TGCGCCAGCAGCCCTGGGGCTAGCGGGAGCACAGATACGCAGTATTTT. It yields the protein CASSPGASGSTDTQYF.

The J gene is TRBJ2-3, the V gene TRBV5-1; D not certain. Trimming cost V 0 bases and J 2 bases, with 7 bases left between them. CDR1 is SGHRS and CDR2 is YFSETQ in the germline V gene. The CDR3 contains 14 residues. Here the CDR3 DNA reads TGCGCCAGCAGCTTGGGGGCACACACAGATACGCAGTATTTT. It codes for CASSLGAHTDTQYF.

This chain uses TRBV5-4 with TRBJ2-3, with a possible D match to TRBD1 (5 bases). Deletions cut 2 bases from V and 3 bases from J, with 13 bases between. The germline CDR1 and CDR2 sequences are SGHNT and YYREEE (reference sequence). CDR3 length: 15 residues. The CDR3 is CASSFGRVETDTQYF. The CDR3 nucleotides are TGTGCCAGCAGCTTCGGCAGGGTAGAGACAGATACGCAGTATTTT.

The rearrangement joins TRBV7-9 to TRBJ1-1; D is unclear. Trimming removed 2 bases at V and 8 bases at J, with 15 bases between. CDR1 and CDR2 (germline): SEHNR, FQNEAQ (reference sequence). This CDR3 contains 14 residues. CDR3 sequence: CASSLTHSGVEAFF. CDR3 nucleotides: TGTGCCAGCAGCTTAACACATTCTGGAGTGGAAGCTTTCTTT.

V is TRBV5-6 and J is TRBJ1-2; possible D gene TRBD1, 5 bases. The germline gives CDR1 SGHDT, CDR2 YYEEEE. The CDR3 spans 14 residues. V dropped 6 bases and J dropped 7 bases, with 19 bases sitting between them. CDR3 bases: TGTGCCAGCACCCCCGGGGGAGCCTACGGTGGCTACACCTTC. Encoded protein: CASTPGGAYGGYTF.